This note documents a single T cell receptor beta chain sequence. Its antigen remains unknown. This record comes from a study of CD8 T cells in Susac syndrome. Study-wide findings and caveats: TCR sequencing and HLA analysis covered a relatively small number of individuals.

Random hexamers were used to reverse transcribe the RNA input (roughly 0.5 to 1 ug). The immunoSEQ assay covered 54 Vbeta and 13 Jbeta segments for CDR3. TCRdb recomputed calls from the immunoSEQ multiplex PCR reads with MiXCR, one row per CDR3 protein. The table has more than 150,000 distinct CDR3 sequences, approximately 96% seen once. Sequencing targeted TCR beta in blood CD8+ and CD4+ T cells. TEMRA cells underwent FACS enrichment and CD8+ and CD4+ T cells underwent negative isolation. The CDR3 totals 11 residues. Trimming left V 3 bases short and J 7 bases short, with 7 bases between. In germline, CDR1 is MNHEY, CDR2 SMNVEV (reference sequence).

This sequence originates from a human donor with multiple sclerosis. Source material: CD8+ T cells from PBMCs. This rearrangement joins TRBV27 to TRBJ2-7; unclear D gene. CDR3 protein: CASSFGQEQYF. The CDR3 nucleotides are TGTGCCAGCAGTTTTGGGCAAGAGCAGTACTTC.